These 21 T cell receptor beta chains were sequenced from one sample in a study of CD8+ T cells in alopecia areata. Documented treatment: oral pan-JAK inhibitor, 5-10 mg twice daily. Extracted RNA was reverse transcribed, and the resulting cDNA served as sequencing template. Using immunoSEQ multiplex PCR, the repertoire was profiled, and TCRdb retains in-frame clones only, with some absent. The sample yields about 160,000 clones, less than 70% seen once. The specimen comprised CD4+ T cells sorted from blood, sampled at week 4, from a patient treated with tofacitinib. Receptors originate from a human donor with alopecia areata.

This clone showed up just a few times. The chain employs TRBV28 and TRBJ1-1; D not resolved. CDR3 length: 15 amino acids. The germline V gene has CDR1 MDHEN and CDR2 SYDVKM. The ends were cut back, 4 bases at V and 1 base at J, with 13 bases in the middle. The CDR3 DNA is TGTGCCAGCAGTTCGCTTGGCGTAGGGAACACTGAAGCTTTCTTT. Protein sequence: CASSSLGVGNTEAFF.

The chain uses TRBV19 and TRBJ1-6; no clear D gene. CDR3 size: 14 residues. The V and J ends lost 3 bases and 6 bases respectively, with 9 bases between them. Germline CDR1 and CDR2: LNHDA and SQIVND (reference sequence). CDR3 sequence reads: CASSMRRGNSPLHF. As DNA, the CDR3 is TGTGCCAGTAGTATGCGCAGAGGTAATTCACCCCTCCACTTT.

Details on this clone: In the same sample, other DNA sequences code for this CDR3. The gene calls are TRBV20-1 and TRBJ2-5; possible D gene TRBD2, 6 bases. This CDR3 contains 11 residues. Germline assignment: CDR1 DFQATT and CDR2 SNEGSKA (reference sequence). Trimming shortened V by 3 bases and J by 4 bases, and 6 bases separated the two germline ends. The CDR3 is CSASGGETQYF. The CDR3 DNA reads as TGCAGTGCTAGCGGGGGAGAGACCCAGTACTTC.

The CDR3 protein is CAWSTLFGTEAFF. The CDR3 nucleotides are TGTGCCTGGTCGACACTTTTTGGCACTGAAGCTTTCTTT. The chain combines TRBV30 with TRBJ1-1; D is ambiguous. Germline CDR1 and CDR2: GTSNPN and SVGIG (reference sequence). This CDR3 has 13 residues. V was pared by 5 bases and J by 4 bases, with 14 bases between.

V gene TRBV29-1 combines with J gene TRBJ2-5; a weak D match, TRBD2 (5 bases). The germline gives CDR1 SQVTM, CDR2 ANQGSEA. This CDR3 contains 12 residues. V dropped 6 bases and J dropped 5 bases, with 13 bases sitting between them. In nucleotides, the CDR3 is TGCAGCGTCCCCCCCAGCGGCGAGACCCAGTACTTC. Translated: CSVPPSGETQYF.

The chain couples TRBV10-3 to TRBJ2-1; D not resolved. Trimming stripped 2 bases from V and 9 bases from J, with 17 bases between. Germline CDR1 ENHRY, CDR2 SYGVKD. CDR3 length equals 15 residues. The CDR3 loop reads CAISEMPRPFGEQFF. In DNA, the CDR3 is TGTGCCATCAGTGAGATGCCCAGGCCCTTCGGTGAGCAGTTCTTC.

This clone occurred a few times. The V call is TRBV6-6, the J call TRBJ2-7; D is uncertain. The CDR3 is made up of 15 amino acids. Looked up from germline, CDR1 is MNHNY and CDR2 is SVGAGI (reference sequence). V lost 0 bases and J lost 0, with 9 bases in between. The CDR3 nucleotides are TGTGCCAGCAGTTACTCGAAGGCACTCTCCTACGAGCAGTACTTC. Its translation is CASSYSKALSYEQYF.

The chain employs TRBV27 and TRBJ2-7, with a weak D call TRBD1 (6 bases). The CDR3 loop spans 15 amino acids. Between the trimmed V and J ends, which lost 5 bases and 2 bases, there was a span of 16 bases. The germline CDR1 and CDR2 sequences are MNHEY and SMNVEV (reference sequence). The CDR3 loop is CASSIVGAGAYEQYF. The CDR3 coding sequence is TGTGCCAGCAGTATCGTGGGGGCAGGCGCCTACGAGCAGTACTTC.

The chain recombines TRBV5-6 with TRBJ1-1; 10 bases align to TRBD1. The V segment lost 4 bases and the J segment 3 bases; nucleotides outside the gene matches: 6. Per the germline V gene, CDR1 is SGHDT and CDR2 is YYEEEE. This CDR3 comprises 15 residues. Here the CDR3 DNA reads TGTGCCAGCAGCAGGACAGGGGGAGGGGACACTGAAGCTTTCTTT. This encodes CASSRTGGGDTEAFF. Together with reference TRBV5-6 and TRBJ1-1, the CDR3 gives the full variable domain: DAGVTQSPTHLIKTRGQQVTLRCSPKSGHDTVSWYQQALGQGPQFIFQYYEEEERQRGNFPDRFSGHQFPNYSSELNVNALLLGDSALYLCASSRTGGGDTEAFFGQGTRLTVV.

The chain joins TRBV2 to TRBJ2-1; D gene uncertain. The germline V gene has CDR1 SNHLY and CDR2 FYNNEI. Trimming took 4 bases from V and 2 from J, leaving 9 bases between them. The CDR3 spans 14 residues. CDR3 nucleotides: TGTGCCAGCAGTGTGGCAGGTCCCTACAATGAGCAGTTCTTC. Translation gives CASSVAGPYNEQFF. The whole variable domain, remainder taken from reference TRBV2 and TRBJ2-1, is EPEVTQTPSHQVTQMGQEVILRCVPISNHLYFYWYRQILGQKVEFLVSFYNNEISEKSEIFDDQFSVERPDGSNFTLKIRSTKLEDSAMYFCASSVAGPYNEQFFGPGTRLTVL.

The rearrangement uses TRBV6-5 and TRBJ2-7, with unresolved D. CDR1 is MNHEY and CDR2 is SVGAGI in the germline V gene. CDR3 length equals 15 residues. The ends were cut back, 7 bases at V and 0 bases at J, with 16 bases in the middle. This CDR3 is CASTPSPISSYEQYF. The CDR3, as DNA: TGTGCCAGCACCCCCAGCCCTATTAGCTCCTACGAGCAGTACTTC.

This clone was seen a few times. This rearrangement joins TRBV15 to TRBJ2-3; D may be TRBD1 (6 bases). CDR1 LNHNV and CDR2 YYDKDF come from the germline V gene (reference sequence). The CDR3 extends over 14 amino acids. Trimming stripped 1 base from V and 4 bases from J, with 9 bases between. CDR3 DNA sequence: TGTGCCACCAGCAGAGTACAGGGTCCAGATACGCAGTATTTT. This gives the protein CATSRVQGPDTQYF. The variable domain in full, completed from reference TRBV15 and TRBJ2-3, reads DAMVIQNPRYQVTQFGKPVTLSCSQTLNHNVMYWYQQKSSQAPKLLFHYYDKDFNNEADTPDNFQSRRPNTSFCFLDIRSPGLGDTAMYLCATSRVQGPDTQYFGPGTRLTVL.

This chain joins TRBV6-6 and TRBJ1-1; 7 bases fit TRBD1. The trim removed 7 bases at V and 10 bases at J, leaving 12 bases unmatched. The germline V gene has CDR1 MNHNY and CDR2 SVGAGI (reference sequence). This CDR3 is built from 13 residues. CDR3 nucleotides: TGTGCCAGCACCCCCCATGGCCCAGGGGGAGCTTTCTTT. Protein: CASTPHGPGGAFF.

In its sample, this clone was seen once. The CDR3 here is CSVAAGSVKETQYF. The DNA for the CDR3 is TGCAGCGTTGCGGCAGGGAGCGTGAAAGAGACCCAGTACTTC. The chain combines TRBV29-1 with TRBJ2-5, with D perhaps being TRBD1 or TRBD2 (5 bases each). V lost 4 bases and J 3 bases, leaving 15 bases between the germline ends. Looked up from germline, CDR1 is SQVTM and CDR2 is ANQGSEA. This CDR3 has 14 amino acids.

The chain carries TRBV30 and TRBJ1-2, with a tentative D call TRBD1 (5 bases). CDR3 size: 12 residues. Trimming took off 2 bases at V and 5 bases at J, with 9 bases between the two ends. CDR1 is GTSNPN and CDR2 is SVGIG in the germline V gene (reference sequence). CDR3 residues: CAWSLWGYGYTF. The CDR3 coding sequence is TGTGCCTGGAGTTTATGGGGGTATGGCTACACCTTC.

The chain links TRBV7-2 to TRBJ1-5; a weak D match, TRBD1 (6 bases). The germline CDR1 and CDR2 sequences are SGHTA and FQGNSA. Between the trimmed V and J ends, which lost 2 bases and 6 bases, there was a span of 14 bases. The CDR3 length is 15 residues. CDR3 amino acids: CASSLSWGAGQPQHF. CDR3 sequence (DNA): TGTGCCAGCAGCTTAAGCTGGGGGGCGGGTCAGCCCCAGCATTTT.

This clone was seen more than once but under ten times. This sequence joins TRBV29-1 and TRBJ2-7, with D possibly TRBD1 on 5 matching bases. This CDR3 contains 12 residues. From germline, CDR1 is SQVTM and CDR2 ANQGSEA. V lost 6 bases to trimming and J lost 4 bases, with 13 bases between them. CDR3: CSVRQSQYEQYF. The CDR3 bases are TGCAGCGTCCGACAGAGCCAGTACGAGCAGTACTTC.

This rearrangement joins TRBV15 to TRBJ2-7; D is possibly TRBD1 (6 bases). Trimming took 3 bases from V and 0 from J, leaving 9 bases between them. The CDR3 consists of 14 residues. From germline, CDR1 is LNHNV and CDR2 YYDKDF (reference sequence). The CDR3 bases are TGTGCCACCAGCAGGGACAGAAGCTCCTACGAGCAGTACTTC. It codes for CATSRDRSSYEQYF.

The J gene is TRBJ2-5, the V gene TRBV6-5, with D perhaps matching TRBD1 (6 bases). The germline V gene has CDR1 MNHEY and CDR2 SVGAGI. The CDR3 is made up of 15 amino acids. The V end was cut by 2 bases, the J end by 2 bases, with 12 bases between. The CDR3 is CASSYPRGGQETQYF. The CDR3 DNA sequence: TGTGCCAGCAGTTACCCCAGGGGTGGGCAAGAGACCCAGTACTTC.

The CDR3 protein is CASSFREAGANVLTF. Here the CDR3 DNA reads TGTGCCAGCAGCTTCAGGGAGGCTGGGGCCAACGTCCTGACTTTC. The chain couples TRBV7-9 to TRBJ2-6, with D possibly being TRBD2 (6 bases). Germline CDR1 is SEHNR and CDR2 is FQNEAQ (reference sequence). The CDR3 sequence is 15 residues long. Trimming took off 3 bases at V and 2 bases at J, with 8 bases between the two ends.

Comments on this clone: Without the conserved terminal phenylalanine or tryptophan, this CDR3 likely stems from a read error. V usage is TRBV29-1 and J usage is TRBJ1-1; 7 nucleotides line up with TRBD1. J gave up 5 bases and V 7 bases, and 10 bases lay outside the gene matches. Germline values: CDR1 SQVTM, CDR2 ANQGSEA. The CDR3 totals 13 residues. The CDR3: CSADREGLTEAFC. The CDR3 bases are TGCAGCGCCGACAGGGAGGGCTTGACTGAAGCTTTCTGT.